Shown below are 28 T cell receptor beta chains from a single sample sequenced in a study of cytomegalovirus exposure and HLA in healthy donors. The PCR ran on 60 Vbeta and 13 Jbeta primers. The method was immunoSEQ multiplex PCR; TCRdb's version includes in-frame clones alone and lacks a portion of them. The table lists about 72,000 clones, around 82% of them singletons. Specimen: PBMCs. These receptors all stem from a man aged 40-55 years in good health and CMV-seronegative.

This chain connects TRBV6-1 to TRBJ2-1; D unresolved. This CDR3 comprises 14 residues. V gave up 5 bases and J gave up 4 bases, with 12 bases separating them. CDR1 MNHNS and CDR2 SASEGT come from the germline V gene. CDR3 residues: CASSRIQNYNEQFF. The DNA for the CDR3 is TGTGCCAGCAGTCGAATTCAGAATTACAATGAGCAGTTCTTC.

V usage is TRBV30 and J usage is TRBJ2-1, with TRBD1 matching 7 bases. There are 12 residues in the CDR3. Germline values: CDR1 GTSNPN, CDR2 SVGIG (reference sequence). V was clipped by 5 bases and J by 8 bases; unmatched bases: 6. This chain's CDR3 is CAWAPTGHEQFF. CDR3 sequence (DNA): TGTGCCTGGGCCCCGACAGGGCATGAGCAGTTCTTC.

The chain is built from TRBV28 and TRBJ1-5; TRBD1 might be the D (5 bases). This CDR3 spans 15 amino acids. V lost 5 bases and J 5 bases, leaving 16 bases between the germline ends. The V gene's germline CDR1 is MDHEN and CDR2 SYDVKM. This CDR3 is CASSPNTGGYQPQHF. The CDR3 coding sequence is TGTGCCAGCAGTCCCAACACCGGGGGGTATCAGCCCCAGCATTTT.

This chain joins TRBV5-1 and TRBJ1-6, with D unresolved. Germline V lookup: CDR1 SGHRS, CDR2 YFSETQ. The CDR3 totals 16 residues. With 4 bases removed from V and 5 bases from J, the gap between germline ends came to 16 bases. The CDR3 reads CASSLDSVKNNSPLHF. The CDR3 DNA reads TGCGCCAGCAGCCTGGACTCGGTAAAAAATAATTCACCCCTCCACTTT.

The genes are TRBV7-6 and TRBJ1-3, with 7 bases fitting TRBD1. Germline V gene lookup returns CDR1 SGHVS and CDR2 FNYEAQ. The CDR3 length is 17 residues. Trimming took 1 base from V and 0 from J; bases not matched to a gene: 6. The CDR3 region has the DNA TGTGCCAGCAGCTTAGTCCCGGGACAGTCCTCTGGAAACACCATATATTTT. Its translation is CASSLVPGQSSGNTIYF. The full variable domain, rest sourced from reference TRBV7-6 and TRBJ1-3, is GAGVSQSPRYKVTKRGQDVALRCDPISGHVSLYWYRQALGQGPEFLTYFNYEAQQDKSGLPNDRFSAERPEGSISTLTIQRTEQRDSAMYRCASSLVPGQSSGNTIYFGEGSWLTVV.

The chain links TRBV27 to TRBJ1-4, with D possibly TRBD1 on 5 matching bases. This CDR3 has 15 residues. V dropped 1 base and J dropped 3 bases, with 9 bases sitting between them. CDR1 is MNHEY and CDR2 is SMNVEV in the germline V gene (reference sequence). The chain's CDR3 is CASSLWGSANEKLFF. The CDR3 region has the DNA TGTGCCAGCAGTTTATGGGGCTCGGCTAATGAAAAACTGTTTTTT.

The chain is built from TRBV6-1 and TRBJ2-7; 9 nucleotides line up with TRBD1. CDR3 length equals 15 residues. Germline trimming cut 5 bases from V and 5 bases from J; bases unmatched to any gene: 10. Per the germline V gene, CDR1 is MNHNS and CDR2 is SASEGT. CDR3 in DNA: TGTGCCAGCAGTTTCCGGGACAGGGAATTCAACGAGCAGTACTTC. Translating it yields CASSFRDREFNEQYF.

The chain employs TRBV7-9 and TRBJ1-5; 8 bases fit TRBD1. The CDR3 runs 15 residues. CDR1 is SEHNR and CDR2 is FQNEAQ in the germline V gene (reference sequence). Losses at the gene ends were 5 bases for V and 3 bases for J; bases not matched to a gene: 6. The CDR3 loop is CASSRDRGSNQPQHF. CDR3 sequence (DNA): TGTGCCAGCAGCCGAGACAGGGGCTCCAATCAGCCCCAGCATTTT.

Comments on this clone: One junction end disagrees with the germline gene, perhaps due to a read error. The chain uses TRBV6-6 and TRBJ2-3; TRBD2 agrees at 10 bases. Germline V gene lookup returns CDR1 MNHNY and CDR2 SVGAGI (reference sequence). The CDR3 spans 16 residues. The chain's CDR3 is CASSDSASGGPDTQYF. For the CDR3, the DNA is TGTGCCAGCAGTGACTCTGCTAGCGGGGGACCAGATACGCAGTATTTT.

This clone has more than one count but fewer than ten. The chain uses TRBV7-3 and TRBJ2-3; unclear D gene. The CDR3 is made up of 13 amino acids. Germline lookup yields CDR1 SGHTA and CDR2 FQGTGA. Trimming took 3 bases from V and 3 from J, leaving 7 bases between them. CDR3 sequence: CASSFADTDTQYF. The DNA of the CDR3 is TGTGCCAGCAGCTTCGCAGATACAGATACGCAGTATTTT.

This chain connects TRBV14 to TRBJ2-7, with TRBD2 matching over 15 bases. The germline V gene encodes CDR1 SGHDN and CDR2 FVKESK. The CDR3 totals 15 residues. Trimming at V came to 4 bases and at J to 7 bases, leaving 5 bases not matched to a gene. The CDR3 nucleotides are TGTGCCAGCAGCCCAGGGACTAGCGGGGGGTATGAGCAGTACTTC. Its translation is CASSPGTSGGYEQYF.

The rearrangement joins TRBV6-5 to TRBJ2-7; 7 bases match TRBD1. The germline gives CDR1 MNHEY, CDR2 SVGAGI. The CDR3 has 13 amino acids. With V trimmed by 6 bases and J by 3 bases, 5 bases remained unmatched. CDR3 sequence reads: CASRMTGSYEQYF. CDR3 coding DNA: TGTGCCAGCAGAATGACAGGGAGCTACGAGCAGTACTTC.

This CDR3 reads CASSYNRVSGGYTF. The CDR3 DNA follows: TGTGCCAGCAGTTACAACAGGGTGTCTGGCGGCTACACCTTC. The rearrangement joins TRBV6-5 to TRBJ1-2; the D gene is possibly TRBD1 (6 bases). The V and J ends lost 2 bases and 8 bases respectively, with 15 bases between them. Per the germline V gene, CDR1 is MNHEY and CDR2 is SVGAGI. This CDR3 comprises 14 residues.

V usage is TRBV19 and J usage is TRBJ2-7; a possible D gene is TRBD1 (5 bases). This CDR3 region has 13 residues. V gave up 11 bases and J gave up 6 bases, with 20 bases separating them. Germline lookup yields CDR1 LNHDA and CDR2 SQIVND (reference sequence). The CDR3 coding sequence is TGTGCCTCCGGTAGTGACAGCCTTTTCGAGCAGTACTTC. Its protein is CASGSDSLFEQYF.

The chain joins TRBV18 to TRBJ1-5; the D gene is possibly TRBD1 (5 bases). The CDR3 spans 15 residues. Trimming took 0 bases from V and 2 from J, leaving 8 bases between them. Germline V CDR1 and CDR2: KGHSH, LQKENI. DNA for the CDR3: TGTGCCAGCTCACCACCGACAGAAGGCAATCAGCCCCAGCATTTT. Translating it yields CASSPPTEGNQPQHF.

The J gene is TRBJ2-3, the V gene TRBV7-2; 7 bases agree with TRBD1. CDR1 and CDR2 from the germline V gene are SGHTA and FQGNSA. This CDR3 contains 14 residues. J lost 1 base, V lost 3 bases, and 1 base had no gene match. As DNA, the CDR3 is TGTGCCAGCAGCTTCGGACAGGGCACAGATACGCAGTATTTT. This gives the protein CASSFGQGTDTQYF.

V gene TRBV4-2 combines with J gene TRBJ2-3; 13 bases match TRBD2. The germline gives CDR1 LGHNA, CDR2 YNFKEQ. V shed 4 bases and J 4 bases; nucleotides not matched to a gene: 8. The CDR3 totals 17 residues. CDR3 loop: CASSRDPTSGGPDTQYF. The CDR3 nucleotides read TGTGCCAGCAGCCGAGATCCGACTAGCGGGGGGCCAGATACGCAGTATTTT.

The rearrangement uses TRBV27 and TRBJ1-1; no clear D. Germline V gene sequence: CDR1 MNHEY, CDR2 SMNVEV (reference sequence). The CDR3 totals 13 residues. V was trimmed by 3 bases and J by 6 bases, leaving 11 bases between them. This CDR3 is CASSFLAGPEAFF. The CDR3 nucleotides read TGTGCCAGCAGTTTCCTGGCAGGCCCTGAAGCTTTCTTT.

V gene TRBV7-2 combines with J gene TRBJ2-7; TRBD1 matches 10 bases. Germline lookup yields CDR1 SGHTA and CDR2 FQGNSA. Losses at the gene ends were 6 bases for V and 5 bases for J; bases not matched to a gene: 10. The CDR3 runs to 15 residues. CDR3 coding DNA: TGTGCCAGCAGGACGATGACAGGGGGCGGAAACGAGCAGTACTTC. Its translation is CASRTMTGGGNEQYF.

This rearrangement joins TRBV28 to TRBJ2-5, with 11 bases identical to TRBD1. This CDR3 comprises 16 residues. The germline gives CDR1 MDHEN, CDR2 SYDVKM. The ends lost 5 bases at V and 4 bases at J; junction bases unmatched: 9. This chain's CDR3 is CASSRGTGGGIETQYF. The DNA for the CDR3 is TGTGCCAGCAGTCGCGGGACAGGGGGAGGTATAGAGACCCAGTACTTC.

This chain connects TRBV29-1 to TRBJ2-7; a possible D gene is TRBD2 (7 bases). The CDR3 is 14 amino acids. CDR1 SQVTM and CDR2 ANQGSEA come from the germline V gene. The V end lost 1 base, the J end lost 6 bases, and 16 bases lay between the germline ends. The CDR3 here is CSVEVGGGGGEQYF. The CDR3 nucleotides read TGCAGCGTTGAAGTGGGGGGAGGGGGTGGCGAGCAGTACTTC.

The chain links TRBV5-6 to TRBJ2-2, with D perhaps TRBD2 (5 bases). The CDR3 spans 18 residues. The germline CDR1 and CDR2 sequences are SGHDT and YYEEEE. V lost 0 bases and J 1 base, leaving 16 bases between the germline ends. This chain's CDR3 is CASSLGGVRVMNTGELFF. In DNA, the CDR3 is TGTGCCAGCAGCTTGGGGGGAGTGCGGGTAATGAACACCGGGGAGCTGTTTTTT.

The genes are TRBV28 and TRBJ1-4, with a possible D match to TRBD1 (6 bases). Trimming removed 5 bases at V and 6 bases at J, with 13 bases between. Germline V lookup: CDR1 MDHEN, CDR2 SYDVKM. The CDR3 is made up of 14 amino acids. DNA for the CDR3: TGTGCCAGCAGTCCTGAGGGGGGGGATGAAAAACTGTTTTTT. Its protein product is CASSPEGGDEKLFF. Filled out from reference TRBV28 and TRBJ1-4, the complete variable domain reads DVKVTQSSRYLVKRTGEKVFLECVQDMDHENMFWYRQDPGLGLRLIYFSYDVKMKEKGDIPEGYSVSREKKERFSLILESASTNQTSMYLCASSPEGGDEKLFFGSGTQLSVL.

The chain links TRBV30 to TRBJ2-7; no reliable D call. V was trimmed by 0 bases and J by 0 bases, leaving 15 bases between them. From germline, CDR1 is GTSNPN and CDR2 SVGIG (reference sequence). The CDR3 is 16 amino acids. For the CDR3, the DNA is TGTGCCTGGAGTGTTTGGGTCAGACATAGCTCCTACGAGCAGTACTTC. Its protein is CAWSVWVRHSSYEQYF.

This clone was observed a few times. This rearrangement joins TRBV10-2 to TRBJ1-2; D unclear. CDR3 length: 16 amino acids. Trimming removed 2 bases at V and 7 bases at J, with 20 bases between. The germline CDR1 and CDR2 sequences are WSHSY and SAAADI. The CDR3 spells CASSEESLGRGFGYTF. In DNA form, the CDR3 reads TGCGCCAGCAGTGAGGAGTCCTTGGGTCGAGGCTTTGGCTACACCTTC.

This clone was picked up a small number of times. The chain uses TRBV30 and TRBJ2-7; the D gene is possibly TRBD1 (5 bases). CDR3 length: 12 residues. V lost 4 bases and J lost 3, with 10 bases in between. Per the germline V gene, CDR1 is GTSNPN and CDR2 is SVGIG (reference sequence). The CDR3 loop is CAWTFQGYEQYF. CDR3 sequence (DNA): TGTGCCTGGACCTTCCAGGGCTACGAGCAGTACTTC.

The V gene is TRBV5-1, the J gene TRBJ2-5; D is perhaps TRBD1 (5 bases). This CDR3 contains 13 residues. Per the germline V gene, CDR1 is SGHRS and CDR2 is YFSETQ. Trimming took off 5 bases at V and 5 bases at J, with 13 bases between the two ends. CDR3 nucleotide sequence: TGCGCCAGCAGTGACCAGGGTTTTGAGACCCAGTACTTC. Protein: CASSDQGFETQYF. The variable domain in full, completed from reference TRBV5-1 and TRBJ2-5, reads KAGVTQTPRYLIKTRGQQVTLSCSPISGHRSVSWYQQTPGQGLQFLFEYFSETQRNKGNFPGRFSGRQFSNSRSEMNVSTLELGDSALYLCASSDQGFETQYFGPGTRLLVL.

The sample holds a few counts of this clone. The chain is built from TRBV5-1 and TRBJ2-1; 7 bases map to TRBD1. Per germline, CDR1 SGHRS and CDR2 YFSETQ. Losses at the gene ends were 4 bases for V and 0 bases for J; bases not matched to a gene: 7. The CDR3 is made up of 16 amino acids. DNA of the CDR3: TGCGCCAGCAGCGGGGACAGTCTCTTCTCCTACAATGAGCAGTTCTTC. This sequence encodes CASSGDSLFSYNEQFF.